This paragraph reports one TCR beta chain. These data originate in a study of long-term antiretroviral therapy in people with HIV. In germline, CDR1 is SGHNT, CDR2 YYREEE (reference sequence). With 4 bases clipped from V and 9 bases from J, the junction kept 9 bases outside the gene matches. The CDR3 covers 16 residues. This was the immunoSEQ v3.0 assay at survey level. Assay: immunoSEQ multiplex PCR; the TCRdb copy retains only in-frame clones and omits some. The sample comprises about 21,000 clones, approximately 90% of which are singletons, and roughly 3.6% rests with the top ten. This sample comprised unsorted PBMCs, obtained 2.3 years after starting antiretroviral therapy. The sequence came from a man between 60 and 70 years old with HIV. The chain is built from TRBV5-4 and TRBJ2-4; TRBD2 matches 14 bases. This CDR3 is CASSMGLAGVSGIQYF. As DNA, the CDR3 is TGTGCCAGCAGCATGGGACTAGCGGGAGTGTCGGGCATTCAGTACTTC.